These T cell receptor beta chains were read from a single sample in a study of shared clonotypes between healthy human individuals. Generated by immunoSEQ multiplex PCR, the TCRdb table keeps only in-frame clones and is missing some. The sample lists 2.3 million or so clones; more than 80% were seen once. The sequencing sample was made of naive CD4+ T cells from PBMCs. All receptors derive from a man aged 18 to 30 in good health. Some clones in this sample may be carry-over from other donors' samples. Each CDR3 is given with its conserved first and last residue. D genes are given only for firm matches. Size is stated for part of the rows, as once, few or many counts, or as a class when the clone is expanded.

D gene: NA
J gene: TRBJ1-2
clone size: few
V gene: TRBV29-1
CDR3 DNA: TGCAGCGCTGCTAACATGTACGATGGCTACACCTTC
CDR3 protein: CSAANMYDGYTF

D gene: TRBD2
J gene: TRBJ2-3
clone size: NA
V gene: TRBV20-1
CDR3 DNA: TGCAGTGTTAGCGGGACAGATACGCAGTATTTT
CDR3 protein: CSVSGTDTQYF

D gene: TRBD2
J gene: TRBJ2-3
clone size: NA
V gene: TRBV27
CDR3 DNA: TGTGCCAGCAGTTTGTCCATGACTAGCGGGAGAGGGGAGGATACGCAGTATTTT
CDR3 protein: CASSLSMTSGRGEDTQYF

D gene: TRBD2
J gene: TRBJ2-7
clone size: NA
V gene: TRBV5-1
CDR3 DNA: TGCGCCAGCAGTCTTGGCGGCGGGAGCGCCGGTGAGCAGTACTTC
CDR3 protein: CASSLGGGSAGEQYF

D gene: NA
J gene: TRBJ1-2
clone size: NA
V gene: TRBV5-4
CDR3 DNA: TGTGCCAGCAGCCCGGACTTGGAGAGGGGCTACACCTTC
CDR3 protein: CASSPDLERGYTF

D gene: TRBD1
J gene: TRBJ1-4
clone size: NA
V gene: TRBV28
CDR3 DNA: TGTGCCAGCAGGCGTCGCGGTCCGACAGGGGGCAGCCCGGAAAAACTGTTTTTT
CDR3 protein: CASRRRGPTGGSPEKLFF

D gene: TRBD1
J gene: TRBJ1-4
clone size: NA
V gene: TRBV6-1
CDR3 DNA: TGTGCCAGCAGTGAAGGAGGGGGCCGGGAAAAACTGTTTTTT
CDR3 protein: CASSEGGGREKLFF

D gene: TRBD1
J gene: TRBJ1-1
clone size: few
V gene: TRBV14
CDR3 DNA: TGTGCCAGCAGCCAGCTAGGGGGACAGGAAGCTTTCTTT
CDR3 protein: CASSQLGGQEAFF

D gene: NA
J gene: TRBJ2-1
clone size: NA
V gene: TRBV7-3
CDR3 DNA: TGTGCCAGCAGCATTACGATCGGGACCAGGGCCAATGAGCAGTTCTTC
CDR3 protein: CASSITIGTRANEQFF

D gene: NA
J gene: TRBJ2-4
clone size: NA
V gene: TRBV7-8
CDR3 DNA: TGTGCCAGCAGGTTAGCCGGGACAATTAACATTCAGTACTTC
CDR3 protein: CASRLAGTINIQYF

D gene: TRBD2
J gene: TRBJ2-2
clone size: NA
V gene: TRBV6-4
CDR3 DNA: TGTGCCACCCGGACTAGCGGGACTTCCGGGGAGCTGTTTTTT
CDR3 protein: CATRTSGTSGELFF

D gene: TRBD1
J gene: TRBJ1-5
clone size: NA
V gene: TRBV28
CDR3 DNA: TGTGCCAGCAGTCCACGCAGGGGGCTCACAGGCAATCAGCCCCAGCATTTT
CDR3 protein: CASSPRRGLTGNQPQHF

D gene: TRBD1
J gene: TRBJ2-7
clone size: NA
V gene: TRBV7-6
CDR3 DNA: TGTGCCAGCAGAAGAACAGGGGGCTCGGACGAGCAGTACTTC
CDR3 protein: CASRRTGGSDEQYF

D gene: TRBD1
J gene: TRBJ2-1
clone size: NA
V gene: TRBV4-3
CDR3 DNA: TGCGCCAGCAGCCCCCGGGGCCAGGGGGCATCCTACAATGAGCAGTTCTTC
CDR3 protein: CASSPRGQGASYNEQFF

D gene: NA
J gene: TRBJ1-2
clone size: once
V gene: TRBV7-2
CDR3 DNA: TGTGCCAGCAGCGAGACACGGGATAATGGCTACACCTTC
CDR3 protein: CASSETRDNGYTF

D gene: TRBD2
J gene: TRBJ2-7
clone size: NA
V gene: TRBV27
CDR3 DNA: TGTGCCAGCGGGGAAAGTGGGACTACCACCTACGAGCAGTACTTC
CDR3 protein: CASGESGTTTYEQYF

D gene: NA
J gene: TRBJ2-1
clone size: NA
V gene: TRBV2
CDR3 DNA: TGTGCCAGCAGTCGGGAGCTAAATGAGCAGTTCTTC
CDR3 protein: CASSRELNEQFF

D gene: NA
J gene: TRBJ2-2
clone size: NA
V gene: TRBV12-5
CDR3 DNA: TGTGCTAGTGGTTGGAACACCGGGGAGCTGTTTTTT
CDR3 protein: CASGWNTGELFF

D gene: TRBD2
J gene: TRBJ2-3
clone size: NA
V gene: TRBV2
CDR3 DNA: TGTGCCAGCAGTGAGGCAGTCCCCCGGGGGGCGCAGTATTTT
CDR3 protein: CASSEAVPRGAQYF

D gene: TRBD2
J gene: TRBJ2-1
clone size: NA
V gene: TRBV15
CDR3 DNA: TGTGCCACCAGCAGAGTAAGCGGGACCTACAATGAGCAGTTCTTC
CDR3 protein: CATSRVSGTYNEQFF

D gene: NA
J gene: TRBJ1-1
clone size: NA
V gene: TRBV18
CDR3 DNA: TGTGCCAGCTCACCCGGGCCGGGAACCTTTAGAGCTTTCTTT
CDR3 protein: CASSPGPGTFRAFF

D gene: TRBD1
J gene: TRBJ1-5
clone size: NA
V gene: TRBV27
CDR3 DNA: TGTGCCAGCAGTGGACAGGGGGCTTTTAGAGGTCAGCCCCAGCATTTT
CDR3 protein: CASSGQGAFRGQPQHF

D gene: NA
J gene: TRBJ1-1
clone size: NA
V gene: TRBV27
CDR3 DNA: TGTGCCAGCATTGGTAGGCCGAACACTGAAGCTTTCTTT
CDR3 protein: CASIGRPNTEAFF